This T cell receptor (beta chain) was captured by sequencing in a study of monozygotic twins with inflammatory bowel disease. Study results and caveats: Individual T cell subtypes were not distinguishable. Ultimately, a single strong signal or clonotype associated with IBD was not supported. IBD patients shared fewer clonotypes with others than healthy twins, especially with disease activity.

As to this clonotype: Its specificity is unknown.

Each UMI, carrying a 6-nucleotide sample barcode, came from template switching. TCRdb re-called the 5' RACE reads; one entry per CDR3 protein, DNA not given. Here the sample table reports over 200,000 distinct CDR3 sequences. CDR3 length: 12 residues. From germline, CDR1 is SGHRS and CDR2 YFSETQ. V gene TRBV5-1 combines with J gene TRBJ2-7; TCRdb picks TRBD1, but there is no DNA to check that call. The clonotype was recovered from a human donor with ulcerative colitis or Crohn's disease, or a healthy co-twin of an affected twin (not recorded which). What was sequenced was blood. CDR3 protein: CASSEQGGEQYF.